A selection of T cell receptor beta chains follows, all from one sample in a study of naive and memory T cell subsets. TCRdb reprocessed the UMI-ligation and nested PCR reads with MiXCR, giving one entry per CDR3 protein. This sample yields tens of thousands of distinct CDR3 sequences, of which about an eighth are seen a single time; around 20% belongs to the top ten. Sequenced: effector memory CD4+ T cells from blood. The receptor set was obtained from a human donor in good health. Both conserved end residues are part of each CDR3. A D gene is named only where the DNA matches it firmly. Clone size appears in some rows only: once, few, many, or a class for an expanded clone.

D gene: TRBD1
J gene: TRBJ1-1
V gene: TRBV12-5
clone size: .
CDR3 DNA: TGTGCTAGTGGTTTTGGGGGACAGGGCGCTGAAGCTTTCTTT
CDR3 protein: CASGFGGQGAEAFF

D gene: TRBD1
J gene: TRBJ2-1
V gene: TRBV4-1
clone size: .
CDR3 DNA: TGCGCCAGCAGCCAAACCGGGACAGGGGAAAGCGGGCAGTTCTTC
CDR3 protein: CASSQTGTGESGQFF

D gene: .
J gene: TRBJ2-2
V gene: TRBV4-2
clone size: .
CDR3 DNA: TGTGCCAGCAGCCAAGATGGCCAGGGAGGCGGGGAGCTGTTTTTT
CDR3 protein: CASSQDGQGGGELFF

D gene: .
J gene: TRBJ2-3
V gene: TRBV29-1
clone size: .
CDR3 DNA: TGCAGCGTTGAGCGTACAGATACGCAGTATTTT
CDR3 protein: CSVERTDTQYF

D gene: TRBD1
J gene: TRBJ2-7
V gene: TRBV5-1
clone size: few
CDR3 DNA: TGCGCCAGCAGCATGGGACAGGGAGGAGGCGAGCAGTACTTC
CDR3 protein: CASSMGQGGGEQYF

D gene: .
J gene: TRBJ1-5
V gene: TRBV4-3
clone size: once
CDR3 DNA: TGCGCCAGCAGCCAAGAGGTCAGCAATCAGCCCCAGCATTTT
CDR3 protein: CASSQEVSNQPQHF

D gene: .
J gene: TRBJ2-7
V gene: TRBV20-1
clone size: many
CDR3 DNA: TGCAGTGCTAGAAAACAGGTTATCTACGAGCAGTACTTC
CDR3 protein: CSARKQVIYEQYF

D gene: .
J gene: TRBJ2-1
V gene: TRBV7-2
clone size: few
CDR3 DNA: TGTGCCAGCAGCTCGGGGGACTGGGGCTACAATGAGCAGTTCTTC
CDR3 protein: CASSSGDWGYNEQFF

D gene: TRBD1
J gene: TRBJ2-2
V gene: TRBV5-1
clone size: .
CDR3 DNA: TGCGCCAGCAGCGAGGGGGCCCGCACGTTCACCGGGGAGCTGTTTTTT
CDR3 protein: CASSEGARTFTGELFF

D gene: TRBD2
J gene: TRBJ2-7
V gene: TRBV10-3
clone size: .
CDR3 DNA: TGTGCCATCAGTGGAGGACTAGCGGGGCGGACCTACGAGCAGTACTTC
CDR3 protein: CAISGGLAGRTYEQYF

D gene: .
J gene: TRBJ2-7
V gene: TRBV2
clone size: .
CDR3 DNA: TGTGCCAGCAGTCGGCGAGGGCAGTTGTACTTC
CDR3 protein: CASSRRGQLYF

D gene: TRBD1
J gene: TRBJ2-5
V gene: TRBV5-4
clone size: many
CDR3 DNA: TGTGCCAGCAGCCTTAGTTCGGACAGGGTAGAGACCCAGTACTTC
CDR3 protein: CASSLSSDRVETQYF

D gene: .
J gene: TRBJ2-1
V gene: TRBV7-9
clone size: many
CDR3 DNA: TGTGCCAGCAGCTTGTTTAAGGCGAACTACAATGAGCAGTTCTTC
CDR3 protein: CASSLFKANYNEQFF

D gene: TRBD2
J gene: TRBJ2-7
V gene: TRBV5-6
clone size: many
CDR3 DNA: TGTGCCAGCAGGAGACTAGCGGGAGGGCTCTCGCAGCACGAGCAGTACTTC
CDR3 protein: CASRRLAGGLSQHEQYF

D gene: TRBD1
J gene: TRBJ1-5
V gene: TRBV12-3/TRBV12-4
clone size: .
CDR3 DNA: TGTGCCAGCAGCCCAGGGACAGGTGAGACGGTCAATCAGCCCCAGCATTTT
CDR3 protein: CASSPGTGETVNQPQHF

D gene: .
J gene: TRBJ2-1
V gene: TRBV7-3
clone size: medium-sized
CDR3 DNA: TGTGCCAGCAGCTTACAACAGGGAGGCTACAATGAGCAGTTCTTC
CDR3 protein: CASSLQQGGYNEQFF

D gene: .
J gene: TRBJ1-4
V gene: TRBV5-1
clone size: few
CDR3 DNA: TGCGCCAGCAGCACGAGGGGTTTTGTGGATGAAAAACTGTTTTTT
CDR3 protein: CASSTRGFVDEKLFF

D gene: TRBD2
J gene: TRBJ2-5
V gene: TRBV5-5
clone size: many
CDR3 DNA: TGTGCCAGCAGCTGGCCGGGAGGGGCCCGTGCGATATCGGAGACCCAGTACTTC
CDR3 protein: CASSWPGGARAISETQYF

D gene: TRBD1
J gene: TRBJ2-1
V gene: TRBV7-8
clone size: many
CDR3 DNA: TGTGCCAGCATCACAGGGGAACCCTACAATGAGCAGTTCTTC
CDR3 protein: CASITGEPYNEQFF

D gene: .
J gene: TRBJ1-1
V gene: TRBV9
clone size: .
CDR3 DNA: TGTGCCAGCAGCGTAGGGGTGGGGGGCCTGAAGAACACTGAAGCTTTCTTT
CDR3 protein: CASSVGVGGLKNTEAFF

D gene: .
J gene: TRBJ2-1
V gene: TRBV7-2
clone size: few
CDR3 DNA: TGTGCCAGCAGCTTGGGGCAGGGCGGCTACAATGAGCAGTTCTTC
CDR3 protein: CASSLGQGGYNEQFF

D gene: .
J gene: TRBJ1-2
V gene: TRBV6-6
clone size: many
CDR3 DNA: TGTGCCAGCGTGGCTGAGATTAACTATGGCTACACCTTC
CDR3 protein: CASVAEINYGYTF

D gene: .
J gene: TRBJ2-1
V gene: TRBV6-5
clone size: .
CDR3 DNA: TGTGCCAGCAGGCGAGGAGGCTACTCATACAATGAGCAGTTCTTC
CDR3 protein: CASRRGGYSYNEQFF

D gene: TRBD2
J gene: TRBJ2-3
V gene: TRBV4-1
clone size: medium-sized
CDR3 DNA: TGCGCCAGCAGCCAAATAGTGGGACTAGCGGGAGCCTTAGCAGATACGCAGTATTTT
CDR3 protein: CASSQIVGLAGALADTQYF

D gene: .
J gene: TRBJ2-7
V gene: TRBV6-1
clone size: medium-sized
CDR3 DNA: TGTGCCAGCAGGATCACGGGCAGTTTGGGGGAGCAGTACTTC
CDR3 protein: CASRITGSLGEQYF

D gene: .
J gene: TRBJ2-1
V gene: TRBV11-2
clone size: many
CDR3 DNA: TGTGCCAGCAGCTTAAATCGGGACGGATACAATGAGCAGTTCTTC
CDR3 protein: CASSLNRDGYNEQFF

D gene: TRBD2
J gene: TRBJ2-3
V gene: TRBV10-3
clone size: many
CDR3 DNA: TGTGCCATCCAAAACCCCACGGCTAGCGGGAGAGGTGATACGCAGTATTTT
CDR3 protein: CAIQNPTASGRGDTQYF

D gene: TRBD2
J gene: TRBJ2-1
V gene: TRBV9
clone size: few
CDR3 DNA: TGTGCCAGCAGCGCTCGACTGGCTAGCGGGAGTAATATGAATGAGCAGTTCTTC
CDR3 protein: CASSARLASGSNMNEQFF

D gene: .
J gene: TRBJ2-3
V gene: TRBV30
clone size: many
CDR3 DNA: TGTGCCGGGGGACTCCTCACAGATACGCAGTATTTT
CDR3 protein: CAGGLLTDTQYF

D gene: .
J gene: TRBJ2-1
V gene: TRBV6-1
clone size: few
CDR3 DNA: TGTGCCAGCAGTGCTACTAAGAGTAGATCCTACAATGAGCAGTTCTTC
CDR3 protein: CASSATKSRSYNEQFF